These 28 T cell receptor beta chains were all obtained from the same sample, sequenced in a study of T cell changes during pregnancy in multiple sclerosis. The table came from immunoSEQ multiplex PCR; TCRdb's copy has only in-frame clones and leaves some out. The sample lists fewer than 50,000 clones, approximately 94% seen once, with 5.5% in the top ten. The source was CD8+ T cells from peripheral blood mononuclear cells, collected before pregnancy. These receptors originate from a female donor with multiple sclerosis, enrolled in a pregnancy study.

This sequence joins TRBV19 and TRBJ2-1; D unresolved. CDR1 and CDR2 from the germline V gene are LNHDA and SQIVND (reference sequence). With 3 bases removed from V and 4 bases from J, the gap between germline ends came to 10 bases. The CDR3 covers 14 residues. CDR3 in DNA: TGTGCCAGTAGTATTGTTGCGGAGTACAATGAGCAGTTCTTC. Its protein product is CASSIVAEYNEQFF.

The CDR3 loop is CAWNYAGTDTQYF. As DNA, the CDR3 is TGTGCCTGGAATTACGCAGGCACAGATACGCAGTATTTT. The chain recombines TRBV30 with TRBJ2-3, with D hard to call. Trimming took off 4 bases at V and 1 base at J, with 9 bases between the two ends. The CDR3 spans 13 residues. The germline V gene has CDR1 GTSNPN and CDR2 SVGIG (reference sequence).

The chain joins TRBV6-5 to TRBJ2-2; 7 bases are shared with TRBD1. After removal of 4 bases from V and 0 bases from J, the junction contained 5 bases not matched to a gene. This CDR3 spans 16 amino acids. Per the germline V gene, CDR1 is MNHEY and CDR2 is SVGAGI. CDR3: CASSSYGTANTGELFF. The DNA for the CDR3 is TGTGCCAGCAGTTCCTACGGGACAGCGAACACCGGGGAGCTGTTTTTT.

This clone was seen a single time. The CDR3 DNA follows: TGTGCCAGCAGCTTAGCGGCTAGCGGTGATTCCACAGATACGCAGTATTTT. This encodes CASSLAASGDSTDTQYF. The chain carries TRBV13 and TRBJ2-3, with 7 bases lining up with TRBD2. V was pared by 1 base and J by 2 bases, with 9 bases of the junction left unmatched. The CDR3 runs to 17 residues. The germline V gene encodes CDR1 PRHDT and CDR2 FYEKMQ (reference sequence).

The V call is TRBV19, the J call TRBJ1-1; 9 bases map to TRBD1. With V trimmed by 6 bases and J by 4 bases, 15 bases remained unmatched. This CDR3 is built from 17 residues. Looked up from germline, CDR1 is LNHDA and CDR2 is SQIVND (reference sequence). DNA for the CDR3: TGTGCCAGTAGCCTTCGGACAGGGGTTCGGTCCGCCACTGAAGCTTTCTTT. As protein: CASSLRTGVRSATEAFF.

The CDR3: CAWSVDSNYEQYF. In DNA form, the CDR3 reads TGTGCCTGGAGTGTAGACAGTAACTACGAGCAGTACTTC. This chain connects TRBV30 to TRBJ2-7, with a possible D match to TRBD1 (5 bases). Germline loops: CDR1 GTSNPN, CDR2 SVGIG (reference sequence). This CDR3 has 13 residues. Between the trimmed V and J ends, which lost 0 bases and 3 bases, there was a span of 9 bases.

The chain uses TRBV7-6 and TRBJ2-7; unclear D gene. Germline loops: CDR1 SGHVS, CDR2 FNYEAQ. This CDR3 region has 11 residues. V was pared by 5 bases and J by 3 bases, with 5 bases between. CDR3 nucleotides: TGTGCCAGCAGCCCCTGCTACGAGCAGTACTTC. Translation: CASSPCYEQYF.

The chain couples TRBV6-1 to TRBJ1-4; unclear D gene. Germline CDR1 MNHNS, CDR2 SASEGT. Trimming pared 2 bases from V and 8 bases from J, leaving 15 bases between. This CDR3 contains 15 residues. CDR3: CASSELGERPEKLFF. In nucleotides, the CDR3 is TGTGCCAGCAGTGAACTGGGAGAACGGCCGGAAAAACTGTTTTTT.

The CDR3 loop is CASSDGLGRAYEQYF. DNA of the CDR3: TGTGCCAGCAGCGACGGACTCGGAAGAGCCTACGAGCAGTACTTC. The chain is built from TRBV7-9 and TRBJ2-7, with D perhaps matching TRBD2 (5 bases). Germline CDR1 reads SEHNR; CDR2 reads FQNEAQ (reference sequence). The V end lost 5 bases, the J end lost 2 bases, and 16 bases lay between the germline ends. The CDR3 spans 15 residues. Drawing the rest from reference TRBV7-9 and TRBJ2-7, the complete variable domain is DTGVSQNPRHKITKRGQNVTFRCDPISEHNRLYWYRQTLGQGPEFLTYFQNEAQLEKSRLLSDRFSAERPKGSFSTLEIQRTEQGDSAMYLCASSDGLGRAYEQYFGPGTRLTVT.

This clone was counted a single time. In DNA, the CDR3 is TGTGCCAGCAGCCCCCGCGGGTTCCCGGGCCCGTACTTC. Residues: CASSPRGFPGPYF. The chain joins TRBV13 to TRBJ2-7; a weak D match, TRBD2 (5 bases). The germline V gene has CDR1 PRHDT and CDR2 FYEKMQ (reference sequence). V dropped 5 bases and J dropped 12 bases, with 20 bases sitting between them. The CDR3 is made up of 13 amino acids.

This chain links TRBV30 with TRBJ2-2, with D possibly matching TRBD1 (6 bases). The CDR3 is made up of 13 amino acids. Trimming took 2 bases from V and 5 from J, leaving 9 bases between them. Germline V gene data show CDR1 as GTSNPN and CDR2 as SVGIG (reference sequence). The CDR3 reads CAWSHRETGELFF. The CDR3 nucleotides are TGTGCCTGGAGTCACAGGGAGACCGGGGAGCTGTTTTTT.

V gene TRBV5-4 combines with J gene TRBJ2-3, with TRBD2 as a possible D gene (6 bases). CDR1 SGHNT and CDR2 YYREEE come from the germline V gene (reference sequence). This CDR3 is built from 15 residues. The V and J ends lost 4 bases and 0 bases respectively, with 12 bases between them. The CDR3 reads CASSLGTLSTDTQYF. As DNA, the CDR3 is TGTGCCAGCAGCCTCGGGACTCTTAGCACAGATACGCAGTATTTT.

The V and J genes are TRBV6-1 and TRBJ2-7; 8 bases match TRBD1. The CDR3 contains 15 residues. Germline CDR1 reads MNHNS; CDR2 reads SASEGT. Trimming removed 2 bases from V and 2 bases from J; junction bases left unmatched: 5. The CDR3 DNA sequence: TGTGCCAGCAGTGAAATGGAGGGACAGGCCTACGAGCAGTACTTC. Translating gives CASSEMEGQAYEQYF.

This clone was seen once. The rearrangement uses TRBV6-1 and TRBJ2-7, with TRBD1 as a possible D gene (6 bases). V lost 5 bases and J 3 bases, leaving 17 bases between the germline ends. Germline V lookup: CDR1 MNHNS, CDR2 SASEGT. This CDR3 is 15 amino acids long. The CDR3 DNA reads TGTGCCAGCAGTTTTGACGGGACATACCTCTACGAGCAGTACTTC. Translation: CASSFDGTYLYEQYF.

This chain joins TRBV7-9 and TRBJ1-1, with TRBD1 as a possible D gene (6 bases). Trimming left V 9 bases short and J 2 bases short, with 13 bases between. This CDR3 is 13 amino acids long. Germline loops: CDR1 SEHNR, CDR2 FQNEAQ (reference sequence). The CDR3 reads CASGDNLNTEAFF. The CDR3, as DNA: TGTGCCAGTGGGGACAACCTCAACACTGAAGCTTTCTTT.

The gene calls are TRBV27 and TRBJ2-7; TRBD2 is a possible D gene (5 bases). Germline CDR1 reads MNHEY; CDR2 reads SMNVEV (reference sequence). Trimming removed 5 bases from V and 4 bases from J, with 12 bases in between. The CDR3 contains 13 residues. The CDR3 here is CASSLQTGYEQYF. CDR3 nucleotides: TGTGCCAGCAGTCTCCAGACGGGATACGAGCAGTACTTC.

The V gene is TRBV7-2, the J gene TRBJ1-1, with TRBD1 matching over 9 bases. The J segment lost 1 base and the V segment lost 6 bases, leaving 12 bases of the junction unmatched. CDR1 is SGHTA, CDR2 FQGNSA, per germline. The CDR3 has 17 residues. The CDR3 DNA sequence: TGTGCCAGCAGTTCGACGACAGGGGGGCTTGGGAACACTGAAGCTTTCTTT. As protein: CASSSTTGGLGNTEAFF.

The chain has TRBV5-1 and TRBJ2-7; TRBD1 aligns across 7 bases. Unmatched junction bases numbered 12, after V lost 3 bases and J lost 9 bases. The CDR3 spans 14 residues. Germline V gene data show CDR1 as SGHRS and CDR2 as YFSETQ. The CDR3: CASSWNRGGRGQYF. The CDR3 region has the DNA TGCGCCAGCAGCTGGAACAGGGGTGGTAGGGGGCAGTACTTC.

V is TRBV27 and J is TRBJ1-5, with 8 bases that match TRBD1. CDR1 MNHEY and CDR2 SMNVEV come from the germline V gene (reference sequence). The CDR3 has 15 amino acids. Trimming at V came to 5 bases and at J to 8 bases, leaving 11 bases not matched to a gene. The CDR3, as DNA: TGTGCCAGCAGTCAAGAGGGGACAGGTAAAAAGCCCCAGCATTTT. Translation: CASSQEGTGKKPQHF.

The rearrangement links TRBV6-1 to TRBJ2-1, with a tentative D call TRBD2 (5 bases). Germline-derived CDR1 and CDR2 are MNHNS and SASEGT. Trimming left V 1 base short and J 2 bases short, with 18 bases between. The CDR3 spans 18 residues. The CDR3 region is CASSEEISAGFPYNEQFF. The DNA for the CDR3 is TGTGCCAGCAGTGAAGAAATTTCGGCGGGTTTTCCCTACAATGAGCAGTTCTTC.

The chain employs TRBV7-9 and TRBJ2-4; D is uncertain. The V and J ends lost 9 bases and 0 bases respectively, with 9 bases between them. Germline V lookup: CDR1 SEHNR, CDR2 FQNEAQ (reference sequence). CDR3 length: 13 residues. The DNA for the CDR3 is TGTGCCAGTTCAGGCTTAGCCAAAAACATTCAGTACTTC. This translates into CASSGLAKNIQYF.

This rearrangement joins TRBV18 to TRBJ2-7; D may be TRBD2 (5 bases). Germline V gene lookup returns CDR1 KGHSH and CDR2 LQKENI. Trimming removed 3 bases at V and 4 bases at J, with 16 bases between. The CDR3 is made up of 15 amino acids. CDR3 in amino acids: CASSPQRTGAYEQYF. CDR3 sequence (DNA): TGTGCCAGCTCACCCCAAAGGACTGGAGCGTACGAGCAGTACTTC.

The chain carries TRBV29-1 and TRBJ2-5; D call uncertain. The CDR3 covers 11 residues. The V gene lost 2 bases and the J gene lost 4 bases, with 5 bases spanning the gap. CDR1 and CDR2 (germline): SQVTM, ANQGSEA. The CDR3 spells CSVETGETQYF. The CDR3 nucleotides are TGCAGCGTTGAAACCGGAGAGACCCAGTACTTC.

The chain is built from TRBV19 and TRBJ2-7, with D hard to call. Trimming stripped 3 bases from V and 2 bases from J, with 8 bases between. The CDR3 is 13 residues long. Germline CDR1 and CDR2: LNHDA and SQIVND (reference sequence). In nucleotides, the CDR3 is TGTGCCAGTAGTATTCGAGTCACCTACGAGCAGTACTTC. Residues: CASSIRVTYEQYF. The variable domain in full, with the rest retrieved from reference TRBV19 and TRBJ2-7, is DGGITQSPKYLFRKEGQNVTLSCEQNLNHDAMYWYRQDPGQGLRLIYYSQIVNDFQKGDIAEGYSVSREKKESFPLTVTSAQKNPTAFYLCASSIRVTYEQYFGPGTRLTVT.

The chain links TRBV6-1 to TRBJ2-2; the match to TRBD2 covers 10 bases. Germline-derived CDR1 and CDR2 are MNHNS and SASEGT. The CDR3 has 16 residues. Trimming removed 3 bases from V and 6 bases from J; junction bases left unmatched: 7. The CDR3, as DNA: TGTGCCAGCAGTGATCTAGCGGGAGTATCTGCCGGGGAGCTGTTTTTT. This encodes CASSDLAGVSAGELFF.

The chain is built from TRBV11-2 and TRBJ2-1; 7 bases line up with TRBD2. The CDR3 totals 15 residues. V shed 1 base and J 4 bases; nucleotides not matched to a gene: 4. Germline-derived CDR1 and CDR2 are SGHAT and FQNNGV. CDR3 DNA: TGTGCCAGCAGCTTAGGAGGTAGCGGGTACAATGAGCAGTTCTTC. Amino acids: CASSLGGSGYNEQFF.

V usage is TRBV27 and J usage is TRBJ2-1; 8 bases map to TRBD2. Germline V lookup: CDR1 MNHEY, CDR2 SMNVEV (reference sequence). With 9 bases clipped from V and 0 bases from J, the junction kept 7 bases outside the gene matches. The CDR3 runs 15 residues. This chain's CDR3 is CASTSGLSSYNEQFF. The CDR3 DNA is TGTGCCAGTACTAGCGGCCTGAGCTCCTACAATGAGCAGTTCTTC.

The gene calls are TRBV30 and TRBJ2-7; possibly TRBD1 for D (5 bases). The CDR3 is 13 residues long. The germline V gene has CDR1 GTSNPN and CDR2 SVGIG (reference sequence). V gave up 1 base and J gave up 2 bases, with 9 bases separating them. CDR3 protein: CAWSDDRTYEQYF. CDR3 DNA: TGTGCCTGGAGTGATGACAGAACCTACGAGCAGTACTTC. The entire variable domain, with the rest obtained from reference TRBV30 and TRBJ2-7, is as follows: SQTIHQWPATLVQPVGSPLSLECTVEGTSNPNLYWYRQAAGRGLQLLFYSVGIGQISSEVPQNLSASRPQDRQFILSSKKLLLSDSGFYLCAWSDDRTYEQYFGPGTRLTVT.